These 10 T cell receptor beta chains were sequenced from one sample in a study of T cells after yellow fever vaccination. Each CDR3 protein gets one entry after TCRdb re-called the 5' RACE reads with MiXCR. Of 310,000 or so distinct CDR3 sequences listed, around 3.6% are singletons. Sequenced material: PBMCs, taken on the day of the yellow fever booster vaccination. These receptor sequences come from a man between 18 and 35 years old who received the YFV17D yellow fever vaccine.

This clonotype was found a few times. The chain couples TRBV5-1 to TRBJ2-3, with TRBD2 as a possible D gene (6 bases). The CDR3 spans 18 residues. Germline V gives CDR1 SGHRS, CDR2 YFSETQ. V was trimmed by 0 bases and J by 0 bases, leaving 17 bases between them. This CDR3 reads CASSLAGFGDSSTDTQYF. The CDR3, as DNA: TGCGCCAGCAGCTTGGCGGGGTTCGGGGACTCTAGCACAGATACGCAGTATTTT.

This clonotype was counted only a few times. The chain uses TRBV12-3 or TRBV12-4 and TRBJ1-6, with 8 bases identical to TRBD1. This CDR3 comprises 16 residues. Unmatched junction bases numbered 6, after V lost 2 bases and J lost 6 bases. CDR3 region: CASSLQGAVSNSPLHF. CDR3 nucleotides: TGTGCCAGCAGTTTACAGGGGGCAGTCAGTAATTCACCCCTCCACTTT.

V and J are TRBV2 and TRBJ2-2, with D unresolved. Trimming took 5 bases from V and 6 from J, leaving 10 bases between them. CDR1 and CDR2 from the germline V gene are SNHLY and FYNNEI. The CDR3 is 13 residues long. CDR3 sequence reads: CASSPQESGELFF. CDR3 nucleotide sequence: TGTGCCAGCAGTCCCCAGGAATCCGGGGAGCTGTTTTTT.

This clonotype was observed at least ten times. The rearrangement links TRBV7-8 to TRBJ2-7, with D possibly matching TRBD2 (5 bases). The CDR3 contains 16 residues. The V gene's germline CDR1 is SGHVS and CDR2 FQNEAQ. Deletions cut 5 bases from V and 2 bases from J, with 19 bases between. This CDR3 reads CASSPRLAAEAYEQYF. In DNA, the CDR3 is TGTGCCAGCAGCCCACGGCTCGCGGCGGAGGCCTACGAGCAGTACTTC. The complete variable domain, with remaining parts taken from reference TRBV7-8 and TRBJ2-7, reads GAGVSQSPRYKVAKRGQDVALRCDPISGHVSLFWYQQALGQGPEFLTYFQNEAQLDKSGLPSDRFFAERPEGSVSTLKIQRTQQEDSAVYLCASSPRLAAEAYEQYFGPGTRLTVT.

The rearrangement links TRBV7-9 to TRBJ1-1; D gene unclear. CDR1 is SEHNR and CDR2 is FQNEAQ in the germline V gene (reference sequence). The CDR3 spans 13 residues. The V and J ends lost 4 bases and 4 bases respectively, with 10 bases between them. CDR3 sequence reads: CASSSRRSTEAFF. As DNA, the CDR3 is TGTGCCAGCAGCTCCAGAAGATCCACTGAAGCTTTCTTT.

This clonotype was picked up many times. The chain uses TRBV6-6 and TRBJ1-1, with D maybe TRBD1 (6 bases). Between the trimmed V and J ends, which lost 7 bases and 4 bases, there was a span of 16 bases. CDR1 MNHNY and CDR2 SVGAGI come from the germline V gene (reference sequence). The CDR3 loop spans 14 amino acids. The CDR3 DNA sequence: TGTGCCAGCAACCTACAAGAGGGGGTCACTGAAGCTTTCTTT. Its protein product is CASNLQEGVTEAFF.

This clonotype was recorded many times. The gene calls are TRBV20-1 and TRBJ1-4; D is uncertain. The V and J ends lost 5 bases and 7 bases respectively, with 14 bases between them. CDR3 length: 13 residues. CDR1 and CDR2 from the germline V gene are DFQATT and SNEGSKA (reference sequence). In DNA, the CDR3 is TGCAGTGCTCACCGATCGGGGAGTGAAAAACTGTTTTTT. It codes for CSAHRSGSEKLFF.

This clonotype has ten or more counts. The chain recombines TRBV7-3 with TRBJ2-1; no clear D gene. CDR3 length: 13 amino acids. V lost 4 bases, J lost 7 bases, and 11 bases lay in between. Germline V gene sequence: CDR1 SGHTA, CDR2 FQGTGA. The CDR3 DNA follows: TGTGCCAGCAGCTCCGGGCCCAGGAATGAGCAGTTCTTC. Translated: CASSSGPRNEQFF.

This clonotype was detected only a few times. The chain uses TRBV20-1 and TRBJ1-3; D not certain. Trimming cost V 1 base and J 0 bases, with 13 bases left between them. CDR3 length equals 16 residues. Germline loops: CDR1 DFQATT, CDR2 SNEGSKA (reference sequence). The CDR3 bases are TGCAGTGCTAGAGCGTGGGAGCCAAGCTCTGGAAACACCATATATTTT. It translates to CSARAWEPSSGNTIYF.

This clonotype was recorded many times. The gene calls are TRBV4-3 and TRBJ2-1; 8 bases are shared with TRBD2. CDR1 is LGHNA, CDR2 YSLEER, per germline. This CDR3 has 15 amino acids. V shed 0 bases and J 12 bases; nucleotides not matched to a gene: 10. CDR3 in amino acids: CASSQDPGGVKVQFF. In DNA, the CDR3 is TGCGCCAGCAGCCAAGACCCGGGGGGGGTTAAGGTGCAGTTCTTC.